Listed below are T cell receptor beta chains from one sample, sequenced in a study of blood T cell repertoires in COVID-19. The assay was immunoSEQ multiplex PCR, and TCRdb's table has in-frame clones only and misses some. The data hold 80,000 or so clones, with under 85% observed a single time. What was sequenced was peripheral blood. These receptors originate from a human donor in a cohort sampled during active COVID-19. Each CDR3 is given with its conserved first and last residue. A D gene is named only where the DNA matches it firmly. Clone size, where shown, is once, few, many, or a class for clones that have expanded.

D	V	size	J	CDR3	DNA
TRBD2	TRBV18	once	TRBJ2-7	CASSPGAGGPGDEQYF	TGTGCCAGCTCACCCGGGGCGGGGGGGCCGGGGGACGAGCAGTACTTC
NA	TRBV19	many	TRBJ2-7	CASSILQGSLYEQYF	TGTGCCAGTAGTATTCTCCAGGGCTCCCTCTACGAGCAGTACTTC
NA	TRBV6-6	NA	TRBJ2-5	CASSVVAYVQETQYF	TGTGCCAGCAGTGTAGTAGCGTATGTGCAAGAGACCCAGTACTTC
NA	TRBV7-8	NA	TRBJ1-4	CASSHGALDEKLFF	TGTGCCAGCAGCCATGGGGCCTTAGATGAAAAACTGTTTTTT
NA	TRBV5-4	few	TRBJ1-1	CASSLGGPMNTEAFF	TGTGCCAGCAGCCTAGGGGGTCCAATGAACACTGAAGCTTTCTTT
TRBD1	TRBV19	NA	TRBJ1-1	CASMGQGGRNTEAFF	TGTGCCAGTATGGGGCAGGGGGGAAGGAACACTGAAGCTTTCTTT
TRBD1	TRBV28	few	TRBJ2-5	CASSLYPGQGEETQYF	TGTGCCAGCAGTTTGTACCCGGGACAGGGCGAAGAGACCCAGTACTTC
TRBD1	TRBV5-1	NA	TRBJ1-3	CASSLGGTGRNTIYF	TGCGCCAGCAGCTTGGGGGGGACAGGGAGAAACACCATATATTTT
TRBD1	TRBV12-3/TRBV12-4	NA	TRBJ1-1	CASRGTGATEAFF	TGTGCCAGCAGGGGGACAGGGGCCACTGAAGCTTTCTTT
NA	TRBV9	NA	TRBJ2-3	CASSVVGGAGTDTQYF	TGTGCCAGCAGCGTAGTGGGGGGGGCAGGAACAGATACGCAGTATTTT
NA	TRBV7-9	NA	TRBJ2-5	CASRPIEETQYF	TGTGCCAGCAGACCGATAGAAGAGACCCAGTACTTC
TRBD1	TRBV25-1	NA	TRBJ1-2	CASSEYGGQGDGYTF	TGTGCCAGCAGTGAATATGGGGGACAGGGGGATGGCTACACCTTC
TRBD1	TRBV6-5	NA	TRBJ2-7	CASSYRTGFSYEQYF	TGTGCCAGCAGTTACCGGACAGGGTTCTCCTACGAGCAGTACTTC
NA	TRBV23-1	NA	TRBJ2-7	CASSHPVAYEQYF	TGCGCCAGCAGTCACCCTGTCGCCTACGAGCAGTACTTC